This T cell receptor (beta chain) was captured in a study of beta chain features in type 1 diabetes. Broader study findings: Cells with high TCR expression could be over-represented when cDNA is sequenced. The naive, central memory and Treg TCRB repertoires showed an apparent similarity that was greater among patients than among healthy donors.

Of the isolated RNA, all was reverse transcribed, and so the sequenced material was expressed TCRB transcripts. Only in-frame clones appear in the TCRdb table, and some are missing; sequencing was by immunoSEQ multiplex PCR. The repertoire holds about 300,000 clones, with under 8.5% as singletons. Using CD45RO/CCR7/CD25/CD127/CD95/CD27, CD4+ naive, central memory, regulatory and stem cell-like memory cells were sorted. The CDR3 covers 15 residues. Trimming took 4 bases from V and 0 from J, leaving 10 bases between them. Germline-derived CDR1 and CDR2 are SQVTM and ANQGSEA. On this clone: Its cognate antigen is unknown.

The source material was central memory CD4+ T cells from blood. The chain links TRBV29-1 to TRBJ2-6; D unresolved. This TCR came from a woman between 18 and 29 years old in good health. CDR3 DNA sequence: TGCAGCGTTGTTGGAACAACCTCTGGGGCCAACGTCCTGACTTTC. Translation: CSVVGTTSGANVLTF.